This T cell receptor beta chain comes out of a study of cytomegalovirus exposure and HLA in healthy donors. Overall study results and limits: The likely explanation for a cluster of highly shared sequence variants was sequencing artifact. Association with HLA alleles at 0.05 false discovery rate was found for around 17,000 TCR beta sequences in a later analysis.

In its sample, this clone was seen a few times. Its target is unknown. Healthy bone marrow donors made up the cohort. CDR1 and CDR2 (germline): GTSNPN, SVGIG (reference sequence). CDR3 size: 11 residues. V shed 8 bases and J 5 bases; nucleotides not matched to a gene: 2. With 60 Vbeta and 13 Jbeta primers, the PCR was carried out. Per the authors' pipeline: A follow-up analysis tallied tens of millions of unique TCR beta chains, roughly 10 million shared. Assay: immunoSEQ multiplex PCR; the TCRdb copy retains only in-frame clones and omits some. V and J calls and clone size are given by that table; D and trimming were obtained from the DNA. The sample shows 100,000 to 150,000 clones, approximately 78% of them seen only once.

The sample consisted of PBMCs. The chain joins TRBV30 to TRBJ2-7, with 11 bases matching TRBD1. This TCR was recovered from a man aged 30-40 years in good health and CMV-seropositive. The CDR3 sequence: CAMDRGHEQYF. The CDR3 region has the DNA TGTGCCATGGACAGGGGGCACGAGCAGTACTTC. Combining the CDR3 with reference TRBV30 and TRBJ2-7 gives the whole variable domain SQTIHQWPATLVQPVGSPLSLECTVEGTSNPNLYWYRQAAGRGLQLLFYSVGIGQISSEVPQNLSASRPQDRQFILSSKKLLLSDSGFYLCAMDRGHEQYFGPGTRLTVT.